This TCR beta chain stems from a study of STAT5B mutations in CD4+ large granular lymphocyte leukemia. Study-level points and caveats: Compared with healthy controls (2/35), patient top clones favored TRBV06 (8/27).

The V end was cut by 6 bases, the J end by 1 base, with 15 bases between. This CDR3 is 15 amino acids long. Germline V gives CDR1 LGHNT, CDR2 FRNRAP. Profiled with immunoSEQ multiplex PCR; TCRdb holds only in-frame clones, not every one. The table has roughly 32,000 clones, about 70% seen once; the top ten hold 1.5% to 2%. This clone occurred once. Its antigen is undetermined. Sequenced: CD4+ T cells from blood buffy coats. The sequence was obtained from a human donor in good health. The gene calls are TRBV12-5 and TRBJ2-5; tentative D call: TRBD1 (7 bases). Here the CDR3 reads CASGRGTEPQETQYF. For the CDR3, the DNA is TGTGCTAGTGGCCGGGGGACAGAACCCCAAGAGACCCAGTACTTC.